Below are 8 T cell receptor beta chains sequenced from a single sample in a study of T-cell memory formation after mild COVID-19. TCRdb analysed the 5' RACE reads with MiXCR anew, one entry per CDR3 protein. The sample lists around 260,000 distinct CDR3 sequences, about 16% occurring once. Sequenced: PBMCs or a T cell subset sorted from them (not recorded which). These receptors came from a man in his late teens or twenties who had mild COVID-19 (a few samples of this study predate the infection). Cell type and time point are not known.

This clonotype turned up a few times. CDR3 in DNA: TGCGCCAGCAGCCAAGGTCTGGGGGACTACGTCCCGTACTTC. Amino acids: CASSQGLGDYVPYF. V and J are TRBV4-3 and TRBJ2-7, with 7 nucleotides matching TRBD2. The J segment lost 12 bases and the V segment lost 1 base, leaving 12 bases of the junction unmatched. CDR1 LGHNA and CDR2 YSLEER come from the germline V gene. The CDR3 covers 14 residues.

This clonotype was seen a handful of times. The rearrangement links TRBV27 to TRBJ2-7, with 13 bases that match TRBD2. The CDR3 sequence is 15 residues long. Trimming took 5 bases from V and 1 from J; bases not matched to a gene: 2. Germline loops: CDR1 MNHEY, CDR2 SMNVEV (reference sequence). The CDR3: CASSPTSGGSYEQYV. DNA of the CDR3: TGTGCCAGCAGTCCGACTAGCGGGGGGTCCTACGAGCAGTACGTC.

This clonotype occurred a few times. The chain combines TRBV27 with TRBJ2-5; tentatively, D is TRBD1 or TRBD2 (5 bases each). V was shortened by 4 bases and J by 1 base, with 13 bases between the two germline ends. Germline V gene data show CDR1 as MNHEY and CDR2 as SMNVEV (reference sequence). The CDR3 extends over 15 amino acids. The CDR3 region has the DNA TGTGCCAGCAGTTCCTGGGGGTCACTCCAAGAGACCCAGTACTTC. This translates into CASSSWGSLQETQYF.

This clonotype appeared a few times. The junction departs from the called germline gene at one end, perhaps through a read error. The chain uses TRBV7-9 and TRBJ1-2; unclear D gene. This CDR3 is built from 12 residues. Germline V lookup: CDR1 SEHNR, CDR2 FQNEAQ (reference sequence). The CDR3 is CASSFGPGPLLF. The CDR3 bases are TGTGCCAGCAGCTTTGGACCGGGTCCTCTATTATTC.

The rearrangement links TRBV3-2 to TRBJ1-1; the table's TRBD1 call for D was not verified on the DNA. TRBV3-2 represents a pseudogene. This CDR3 is built from 14 residues. The CDR3 here is CASSHTYSGAEAFF. The CDR3 bases are TGTGCCAGCAGCCATACATACTCGGGGGCTGAAGCTTTCTTT.

This chain connects TRBV27 to TRBJ2-7, with D possibly being TRBD1 (6 bases). Germline values: CDR1 MNHEY, CDR2 SMNVEV (reference sequence). The CDR3 is made up of 16 amino acids. The germline V and J ends were trimmed by 0 bases and 0 bases, with 12 bases remaining between them. The CDR3 is CASSLSQGTLSYEQYF. The CDR3 DNA sequence: TGTGCCAGCAGTTTATCGCAGGGGACCCTCTCCTACGAGCAGTACTTC.

This clonotype was seen more than once but under ten times. The V and J genes are TRBV7-9 and TRBJ2-3; D remains ambiguous. V was cut by 1 base and J by 2 bases, with 7 bases left in between. CDR1 SEHNR and CDR2 FQNEAQ come from the germline V gene (reference sequence). This CDR3 is 14 amino acids long. CDR3 in amino acids: CASSLEAHTDTQYF. CDR3 DNA sequence: TGTGCCAGCAGCTTAGAAGCCCACACAGATACGCAGTATTTT.

The chain uses TRBV29-1 and TRBJ2-1; 7 bases are a match to TRBD1. CDR3 length: 12 amino acids. The junction had 8 bases not matched to a gene; V was cut back by 6 bases and J by 9 bases. CDR1 and CDR2 from the germline V gene are SQVTM and ANQGSEA. CDR3 sequence: CSVGQARGEQFF. Here the CDR3 DNA reads TGCAGCGTCGGACAGGCGAGGGGTGAGCAGTTCTTC.